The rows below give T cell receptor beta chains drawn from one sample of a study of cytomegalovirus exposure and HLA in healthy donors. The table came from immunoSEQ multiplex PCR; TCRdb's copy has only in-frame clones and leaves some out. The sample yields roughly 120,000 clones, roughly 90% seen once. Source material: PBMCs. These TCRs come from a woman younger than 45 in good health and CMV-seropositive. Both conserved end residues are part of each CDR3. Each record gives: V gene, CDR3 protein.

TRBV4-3,CASSQGVGLGEWNTGELFF
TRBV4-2,CASSRGTSGMSGANVLTF
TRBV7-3,CASSSGTSGYNEQFF
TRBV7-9,CASTGKNEKLFF
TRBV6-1,CASSDFSTGANTGELFF
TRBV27,CASSLVISPMTGLGSPLHF
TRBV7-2,CASSIQSGTGYGYTF
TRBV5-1,CASSSQRYGQESYGYTF
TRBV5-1,CASRVGGDQPQHF
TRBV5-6,CASSFKTAGGGNTIYF
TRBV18,CASSRDSSGNTIYF
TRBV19,CASSLGRGDFYEQYF
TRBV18,CASSPTGNQPQHF
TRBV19,CASSKLAGGTNNEQFF
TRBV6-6,CASGAGRSYEQYF
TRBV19,CASSIGRDTDTQYF
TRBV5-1,CASSLGQQETQYF
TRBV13,CASSPKAGFSPLHF
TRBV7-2,CASSLASGAYEQYF
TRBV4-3,CASSPGLAGEQFF
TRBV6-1,CASSVESWSTYGYTF
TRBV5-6,CASSAGGTEAFF
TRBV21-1,CASSAPGQGAYEQYF
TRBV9,CASSVEQGAGDEQFF
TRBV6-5,CASRRRDRSYEQYF
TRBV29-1,CSVNGQDQETQYF
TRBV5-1,CASSLYWLLSLNEQFF
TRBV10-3,CAISPFEAGANVLTF
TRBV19,CASSIRQGAYEQYF
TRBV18,CASSPGGIDYGYTF
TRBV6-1,CASNLQGAREKLFF
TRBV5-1,CATAWDMNTEAFF
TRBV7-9,CASSSGILSYGYTF
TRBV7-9,CASSTGTSGTDTQYF
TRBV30,CAWSLDSVYGYTF
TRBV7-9,CASSLGTGSNEKLFF
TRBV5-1,CASSLITGGYEQYF
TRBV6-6,CASSQTLAGVENEQFF
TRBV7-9,CASSLLGQLTGDTQYF
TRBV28,CASSLRGGTQHF
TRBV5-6,CASSLGQGSSYEQYF
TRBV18,CASSPRSLVTGELFF
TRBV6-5,CAAHSGGTDTQYF
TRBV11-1,CASSLDWGQGNEQFF
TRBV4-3,CASSQDPLGLAGNIQYF